This entry concerns a single T cell receptor (beta chain). This entry is derived from a study of blood T cell repertoires in COVID-19. On the study more broadly: The analysed material was cDNA or gDNA that came from T cells, B-cell-depleted T cells, or PBMCs.

Repertoires were generated with immunoSEQ multiplex PCR, while TCRdb's copy carries only in-frame clones and drops some. The data show 95,000 to 100,000 clones, 85% seen once. V lost 0 bases to trimming and J lost 4 bases, with 22 bases between them. The CDR3 has 18 amino acids. Germline V lookup: CDR1 LGHDT, CDR2 YNNKEL (reference sequence). The specimen was peripheral blood. This clonotype originated in an older woman with active or convalescent COVID-19. The chain combines TRBV3-1 (or the pseudogene TRBV3-2) with TRBJ2-7, with D perhaps matching TRBD2 (5 bases). CDR3 bases: TGTGCCAGCAGCCAAGATTATAACCGGACTTTGATTGGGTACGAGCAGTACTTC. It translates to CASSQDYNRTLIGYEQYF.